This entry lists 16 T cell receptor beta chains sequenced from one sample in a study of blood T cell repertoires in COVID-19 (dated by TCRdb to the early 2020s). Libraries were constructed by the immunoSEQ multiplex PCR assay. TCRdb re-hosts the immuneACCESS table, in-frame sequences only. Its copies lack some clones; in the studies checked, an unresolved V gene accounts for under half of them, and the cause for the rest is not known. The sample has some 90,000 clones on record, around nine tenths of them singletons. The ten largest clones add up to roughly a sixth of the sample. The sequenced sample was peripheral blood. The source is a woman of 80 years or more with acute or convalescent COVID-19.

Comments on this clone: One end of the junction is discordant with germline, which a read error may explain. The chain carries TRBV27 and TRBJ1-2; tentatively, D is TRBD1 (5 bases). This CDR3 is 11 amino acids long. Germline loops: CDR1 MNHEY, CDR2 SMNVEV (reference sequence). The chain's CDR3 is CASRRRQSLFF. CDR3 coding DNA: TGTGCCAGCAGGCGCCGACAGAGCCTCTTCTTC.

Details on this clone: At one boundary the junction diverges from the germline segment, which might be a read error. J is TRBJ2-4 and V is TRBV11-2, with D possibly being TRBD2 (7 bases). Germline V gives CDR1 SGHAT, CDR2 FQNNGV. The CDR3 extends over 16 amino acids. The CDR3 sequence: CASSPRGGAAKNIQYF. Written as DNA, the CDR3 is TGTGCCAGCAGCCCCCGAGGGGGGGCAGCCAAAAACATTCAGTACTTT.

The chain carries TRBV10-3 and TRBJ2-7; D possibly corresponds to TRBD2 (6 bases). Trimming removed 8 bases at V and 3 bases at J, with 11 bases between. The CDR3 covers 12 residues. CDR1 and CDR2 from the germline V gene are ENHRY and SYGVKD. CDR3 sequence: CAISEGLYEQYF. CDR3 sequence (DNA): TGTGCCATCTCGGAGGGTCTCTACGAGCAGTACTTC.

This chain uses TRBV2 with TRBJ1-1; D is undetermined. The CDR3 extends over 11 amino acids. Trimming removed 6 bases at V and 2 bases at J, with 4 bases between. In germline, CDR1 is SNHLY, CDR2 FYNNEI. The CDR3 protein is CASRLNTEAFF. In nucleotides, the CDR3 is TGTGCCAGCAGACTTAACACTGAAGCTTTCTTT.

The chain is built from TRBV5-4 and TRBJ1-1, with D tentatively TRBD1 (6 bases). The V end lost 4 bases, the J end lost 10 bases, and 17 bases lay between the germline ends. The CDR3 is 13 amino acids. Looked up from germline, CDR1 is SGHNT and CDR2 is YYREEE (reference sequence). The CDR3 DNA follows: TGTGCCAGCAGCCCCGAGGGACAAAGAAGAGCTTTCTTT. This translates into CASSPEGQRRAFF.

CDR3 nucleotide sequence: TGTGCCACCAGCAGAGATAGGGTAGCGGGGGAGATGAGGTTCTTC. Encoded protein: CATSRDRVAGEMRFF. The V call is TRBV15, the J call TRBJ2-1; TRBD2 matches 9 bases. V shed 0 bases and J 15 bases; nucleotides not matched to a gene: 12. This CDR3 contains 15 residues. Germline V gene lookup returns CDR1 LNHNV and CDR2 YYDKDF (reference sequence). The variable domain in full, completed from reference TRBV15 and TRBJ2-1, reads DAMVIQNPRYQVTQFGKPVTLSCSQTLNHNVMYWYQQKSSQAPKLLFHYYDKDFNNEADTPDNFQSRRPNTSFCFLDIRSPGLGDTAMYLCATSRDRVAGEMRFFGPGTRLTVL.

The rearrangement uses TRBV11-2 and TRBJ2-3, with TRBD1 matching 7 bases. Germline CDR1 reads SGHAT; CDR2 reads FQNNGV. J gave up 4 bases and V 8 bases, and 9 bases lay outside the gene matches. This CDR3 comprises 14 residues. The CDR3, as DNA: TGTGCCAGCGGGATACAGGGGACGGCAGATACGCAGTATTTT. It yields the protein CASGIQGTADTQYF.

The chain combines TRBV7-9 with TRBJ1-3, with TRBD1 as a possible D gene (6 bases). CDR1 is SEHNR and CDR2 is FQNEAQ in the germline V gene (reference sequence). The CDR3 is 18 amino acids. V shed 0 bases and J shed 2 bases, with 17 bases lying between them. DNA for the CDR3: TGTGCCAGCAGCTTAGCCGGTCTTCCAGGGGCCCCTGGAAACACCATATATTTT. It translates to CASSLAGLPGAPGNTIYF.

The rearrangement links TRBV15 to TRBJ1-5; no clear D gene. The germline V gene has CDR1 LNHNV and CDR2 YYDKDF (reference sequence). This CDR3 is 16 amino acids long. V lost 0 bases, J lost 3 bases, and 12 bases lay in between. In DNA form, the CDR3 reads TGTGCCACCAGCAGAGATCGAACAGCTAACAATCAGCCCCAGCATTTT. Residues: CATSRDRTANNQPQHF.

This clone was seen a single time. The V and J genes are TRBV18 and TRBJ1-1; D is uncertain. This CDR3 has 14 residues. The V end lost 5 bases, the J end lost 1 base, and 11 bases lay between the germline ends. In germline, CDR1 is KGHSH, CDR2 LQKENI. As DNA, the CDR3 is TGTGCCAGCTCAACATCAAACGCGAACACTGAAGCTTTCTTT. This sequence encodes CASSTSNANTEAFF.

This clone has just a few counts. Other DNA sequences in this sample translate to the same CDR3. CDR3 amino acids: CASSLGQNTEAFF. CDR3 in DNA: TGTGCCAGCAGCTTAGGGCAGAACACTGAAGCTTTCTTT. V is TRBV7-3 and J is TRBJ1-1; D is unresolved. CDR1 SGHTA and CDR2 FQGTGA come from the germline V gene. Trimming removed 2 bases at V and 1 base at J, with 5 bases between. The CDR3 covers 13 residues.

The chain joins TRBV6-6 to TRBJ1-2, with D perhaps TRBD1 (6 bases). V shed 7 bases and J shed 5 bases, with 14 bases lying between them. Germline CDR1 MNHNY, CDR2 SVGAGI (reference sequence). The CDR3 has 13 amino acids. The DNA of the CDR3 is TGTGCCAGCAATAACAGGGTCGGGTATGGCTACACCTTC. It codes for CASNNRVGYGYTF.

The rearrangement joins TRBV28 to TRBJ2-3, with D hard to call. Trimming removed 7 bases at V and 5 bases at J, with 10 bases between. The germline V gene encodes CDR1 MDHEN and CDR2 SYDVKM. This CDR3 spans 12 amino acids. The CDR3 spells CASTNPRDTQYF. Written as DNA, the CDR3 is TGTGCCAGCACTAACCCGAGAGATACGCAGTATTTT.

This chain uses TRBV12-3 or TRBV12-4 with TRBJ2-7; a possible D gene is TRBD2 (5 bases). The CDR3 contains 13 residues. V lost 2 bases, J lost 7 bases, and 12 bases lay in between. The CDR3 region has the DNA TGTGCCAGCAGTTTACAGCCAGCGGTTGAGCAGTACTTC. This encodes CASSLQPAVEQYF.

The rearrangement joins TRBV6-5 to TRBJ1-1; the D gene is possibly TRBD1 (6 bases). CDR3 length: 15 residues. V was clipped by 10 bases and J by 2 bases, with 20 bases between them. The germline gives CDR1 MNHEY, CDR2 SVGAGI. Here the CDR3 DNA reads TGTGCCACGAATATTGACAGGCCTCGAAACACTGAAGCTTTCTTT. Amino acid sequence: CATNIDRPRNTEAFF.

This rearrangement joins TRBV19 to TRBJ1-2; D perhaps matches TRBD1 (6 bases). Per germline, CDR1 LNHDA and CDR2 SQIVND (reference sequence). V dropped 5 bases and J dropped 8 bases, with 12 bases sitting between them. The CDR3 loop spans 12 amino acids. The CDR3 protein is CASSPRGQGYTF. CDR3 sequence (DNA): TGTGCCAGTAGTCCCAGGGGCCAAGGCTACACCTTC. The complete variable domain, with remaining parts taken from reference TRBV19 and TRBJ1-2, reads DGGITQSPKYLFRKEGQNVTLSCEQNLNHDAMYWYRQDPGQGLRLIYYSQIVNDFQKGDIAEGYSVSREKKESFPLTVTSAQKNPTAFYLCASSPRGQGYTFGSGTRLTVV.